The clone carrying this T cell receptor (beta chain) came up many times. Covering alpha and beta chains, TRAV- and TRBV-specific primers were used for the first-strand cDNA. TCRs were put through around 20 PCR cycles of amplification with Phusion. A constant-region primer and the V-primer adapter served as the primer pair. MiXCR, run by TCRdb on the reads, gives a single entry per CDR3 protein. The sample consists of more than 50,000 distinct CDR3 sequences, 23% of them appearing once. The CDR3 is made up of 16 amino acids. Germline CDR1 SNHLY, CDR2 FYNNEI. V was clipped by 4 bases and J by 3 bases, with 13 bases between them. Time point in this sample: after trial treatment. Treatment reported: LDRT plus nivolumab, ipilimumab, low-dose cyclophosphamide and aspirin (RACIN trial). The sample belongs to a study of low-dose radiotherapy and immunotherapy resistance in tumors. Overall study: Every 2 weeks, cohort 1 got 0.5 Gy, reaching 6.5 Gy to the planning target volume. Intravenously given cyclophosphamide 200 mg/m2 followed a two-week schedule that placed each dose one day before radiation and immunotherapy. Individuals in Cohort 2 had 1 Gy per fraction every two weeks, adding up to 13 Gy over 26 weeks.

The chain recombines TRBV2 with TRBJ1-6, with D possibly TRBD1 on 5 matching bases. Sequenced material: PBMCs, taken after low-dose radiotherapy plus immunotherapy. The origin of this receptor is a male donor with prostate cancer. As DNA, the CDR3 is TGTGCCAGCAGTGTTGGAGGACACCTCTATAATTCACCCCTCCACTTT. Translation: CASSVGGHLYNSPLHF.